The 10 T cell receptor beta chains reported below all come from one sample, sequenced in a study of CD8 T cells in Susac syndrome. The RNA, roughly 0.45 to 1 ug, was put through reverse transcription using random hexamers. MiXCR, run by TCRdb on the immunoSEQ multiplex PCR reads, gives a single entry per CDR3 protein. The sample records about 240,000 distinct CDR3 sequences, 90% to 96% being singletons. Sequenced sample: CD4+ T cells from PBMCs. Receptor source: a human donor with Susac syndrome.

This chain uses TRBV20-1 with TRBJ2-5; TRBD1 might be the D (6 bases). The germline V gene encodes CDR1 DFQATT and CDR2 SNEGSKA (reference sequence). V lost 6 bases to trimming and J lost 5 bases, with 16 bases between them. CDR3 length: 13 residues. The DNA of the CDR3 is TGCAGTGCCCTCCTGGGGGCGCGGGAGACCCAGTACTTC. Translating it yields CSALLGARETQYF.

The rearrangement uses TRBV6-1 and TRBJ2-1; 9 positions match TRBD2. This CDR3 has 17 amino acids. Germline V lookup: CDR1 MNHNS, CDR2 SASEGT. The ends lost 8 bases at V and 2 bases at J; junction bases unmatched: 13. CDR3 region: CASRTEGGGRAYNEQFF. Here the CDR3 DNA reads TGTGCCAGCCGCACCGAAGGGGGCGGGAGGGCCTACAATGAGCAGTTCTTC.

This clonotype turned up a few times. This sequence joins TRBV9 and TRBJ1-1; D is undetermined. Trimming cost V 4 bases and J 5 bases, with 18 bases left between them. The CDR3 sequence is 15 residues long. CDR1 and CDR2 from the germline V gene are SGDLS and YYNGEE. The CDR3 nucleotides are TGTGCCAGCAGCTCCCGCGACGGGGAGGGAACTGAAGCTTTCTTT. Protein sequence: CASSSRDGEGTEAFF. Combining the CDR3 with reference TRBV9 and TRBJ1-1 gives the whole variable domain DSGVTQTPKHLITATGQRVTLRCSPRSGDLSVYWYQQSLDQGLQFLIQYYNGEERAKGNILERFSAQQFPDLHSELNLSSLELGDSALYFCASSSRDGEGTEAFFGQGTRLTVV.

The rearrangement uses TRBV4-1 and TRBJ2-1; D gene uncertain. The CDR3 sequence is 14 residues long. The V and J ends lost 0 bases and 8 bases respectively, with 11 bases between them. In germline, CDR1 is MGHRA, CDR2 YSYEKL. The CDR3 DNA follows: TGCGCCAGCAGCCAAGATTCGCGGTCCCATGAGCAGTTCTTC. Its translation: CASSQDSRSHEQFF.

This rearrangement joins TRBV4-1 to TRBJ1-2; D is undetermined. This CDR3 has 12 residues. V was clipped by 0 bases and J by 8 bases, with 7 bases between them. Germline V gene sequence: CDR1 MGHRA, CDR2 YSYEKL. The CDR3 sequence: CASSQELVGYTF. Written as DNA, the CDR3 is TGCGCCAGCAGCCAAGAACTAGTAGGCTACACCTTC.

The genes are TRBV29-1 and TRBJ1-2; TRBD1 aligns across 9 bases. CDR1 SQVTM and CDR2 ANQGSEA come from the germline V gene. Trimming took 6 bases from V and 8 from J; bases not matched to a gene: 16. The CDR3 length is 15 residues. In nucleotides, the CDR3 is TGCAGCGTGGATATGATGCAGGGACAGGGAGGCGGCTACACCTTC. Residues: CSVDMMQGQGGGYTF.

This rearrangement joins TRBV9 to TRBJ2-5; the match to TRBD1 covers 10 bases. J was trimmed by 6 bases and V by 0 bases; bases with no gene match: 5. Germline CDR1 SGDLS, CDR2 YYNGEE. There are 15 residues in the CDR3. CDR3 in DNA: TGTGCCAGCAGCGTAGCGGGACAGGGGATACAGACCCAGTACTTC. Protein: CASSVAGQGIQTQYF.

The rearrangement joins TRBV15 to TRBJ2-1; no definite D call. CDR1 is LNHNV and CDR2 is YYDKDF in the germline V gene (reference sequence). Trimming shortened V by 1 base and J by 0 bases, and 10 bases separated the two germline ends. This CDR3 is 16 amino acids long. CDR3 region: CATSRADAGSYNEQFF. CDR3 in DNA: TGTGCCACCAGCAGAGCCGATGCAGGCTCCTACAATGAGCAGTTCTTC.

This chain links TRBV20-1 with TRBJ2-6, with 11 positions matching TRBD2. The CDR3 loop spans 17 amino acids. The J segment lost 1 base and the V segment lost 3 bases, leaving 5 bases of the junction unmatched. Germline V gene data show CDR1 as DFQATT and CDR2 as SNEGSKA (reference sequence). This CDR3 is CSASAGTSGSGANVLTF. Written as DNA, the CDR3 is TGCAGTGCTAGTGCCGGGACTAGCGGATCTGGGGCCAACGTCCTGACTTTC.

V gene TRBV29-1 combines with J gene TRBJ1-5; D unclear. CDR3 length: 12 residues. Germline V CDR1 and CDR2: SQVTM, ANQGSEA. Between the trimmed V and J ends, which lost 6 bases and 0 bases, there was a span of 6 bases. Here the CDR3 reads CSVQTSNQPQHF. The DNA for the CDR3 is TGCAGCGTACAGACTAGCAATCAGCCCCAGCATTTT.